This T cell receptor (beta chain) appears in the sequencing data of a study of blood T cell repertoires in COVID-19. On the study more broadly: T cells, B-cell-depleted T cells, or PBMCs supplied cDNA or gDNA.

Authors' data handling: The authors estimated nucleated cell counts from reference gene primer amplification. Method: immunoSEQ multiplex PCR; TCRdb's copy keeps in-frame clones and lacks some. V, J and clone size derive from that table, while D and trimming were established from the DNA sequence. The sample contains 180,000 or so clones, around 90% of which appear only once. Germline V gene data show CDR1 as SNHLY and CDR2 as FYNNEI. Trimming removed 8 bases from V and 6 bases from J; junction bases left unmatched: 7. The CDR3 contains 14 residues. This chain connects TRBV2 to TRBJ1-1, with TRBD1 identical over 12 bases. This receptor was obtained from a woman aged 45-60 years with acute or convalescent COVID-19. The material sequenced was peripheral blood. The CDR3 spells CASLNRDRGPEAFF. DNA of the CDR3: TGTGCCAGCTTAAACCGGGACAGGGGGCCTGAAGCTTTCTTT.